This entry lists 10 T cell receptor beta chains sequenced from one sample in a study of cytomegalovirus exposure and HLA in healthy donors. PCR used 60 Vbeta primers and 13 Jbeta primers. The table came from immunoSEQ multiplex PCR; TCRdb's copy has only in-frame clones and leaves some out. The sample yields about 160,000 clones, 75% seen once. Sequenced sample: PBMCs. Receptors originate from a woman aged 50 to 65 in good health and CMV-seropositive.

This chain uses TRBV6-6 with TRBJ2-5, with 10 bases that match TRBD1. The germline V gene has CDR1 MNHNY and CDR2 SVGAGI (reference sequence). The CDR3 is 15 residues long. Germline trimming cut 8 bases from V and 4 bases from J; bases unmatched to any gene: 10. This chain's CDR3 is CASVRDRGWGETQYF. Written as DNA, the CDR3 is TGTGCCAGCGTAAGGGACAGGGGATGGGGAGAGACCCAGTACTTC.

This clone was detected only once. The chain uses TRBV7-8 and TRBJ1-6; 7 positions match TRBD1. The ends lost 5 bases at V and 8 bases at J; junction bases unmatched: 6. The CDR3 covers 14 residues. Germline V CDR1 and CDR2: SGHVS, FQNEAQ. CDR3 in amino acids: CASSGDSRDSPLHF. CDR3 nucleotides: TGTGCCAGCAGCGGGGACAGCCGCGATTCACCCCTCCACTTT.

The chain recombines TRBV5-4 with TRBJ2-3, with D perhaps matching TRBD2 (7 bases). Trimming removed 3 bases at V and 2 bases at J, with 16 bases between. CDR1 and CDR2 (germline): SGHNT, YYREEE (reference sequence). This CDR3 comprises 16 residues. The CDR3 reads CASSYRGGAFTDTQYF. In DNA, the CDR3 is TGTGCCAGCAGCTATAGGGGGGGGGCCTTCACAGATACGCAGTATTTT. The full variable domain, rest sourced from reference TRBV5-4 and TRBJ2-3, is ETGVTQSPTHLIKTRGQQVTLRCSSQSGHNTVSWYQQALGQGPQFIFQYYREEENGRGNFPPRFSGLQFPNYSSELNVNALELDDSALYLCASSYRGGAFTDTQYFGPGTRLTVL.

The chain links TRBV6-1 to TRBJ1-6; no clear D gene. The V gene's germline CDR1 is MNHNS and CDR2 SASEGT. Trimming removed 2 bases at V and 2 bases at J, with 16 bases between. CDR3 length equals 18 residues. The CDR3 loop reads CASSEKFPPGAYNSPLHF. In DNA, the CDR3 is TGTGCCAGCAGTGAAAAGTTTCCGCCCGGGGCCTATAATTCACCCCTCCACTTT.

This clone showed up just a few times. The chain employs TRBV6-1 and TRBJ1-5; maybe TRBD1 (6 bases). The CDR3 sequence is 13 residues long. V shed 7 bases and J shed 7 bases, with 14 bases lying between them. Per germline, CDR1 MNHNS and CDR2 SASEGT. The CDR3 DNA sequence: TGTGCCAGCACCCTACAGGGTAACCAGCCCCAGCATTTT. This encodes CASTLQGNQPQHF.

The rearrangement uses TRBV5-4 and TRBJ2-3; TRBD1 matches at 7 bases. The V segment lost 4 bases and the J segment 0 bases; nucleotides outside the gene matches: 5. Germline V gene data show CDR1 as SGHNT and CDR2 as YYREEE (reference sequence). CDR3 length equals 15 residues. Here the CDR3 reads CASSTGTDSTDTQYF. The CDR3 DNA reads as TGTGCCAGCAGCACCGGGACAGATAGCACAGATACGCAGTATTTT.

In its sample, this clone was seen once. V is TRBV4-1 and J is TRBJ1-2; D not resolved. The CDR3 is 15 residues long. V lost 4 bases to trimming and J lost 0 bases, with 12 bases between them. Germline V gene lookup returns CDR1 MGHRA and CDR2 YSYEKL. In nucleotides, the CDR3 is TGCGCCAGCAGCCGCGCGATAAGAGCTAACTATGGCTACACCTTC. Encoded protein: CASSRAIRANYGYTF.

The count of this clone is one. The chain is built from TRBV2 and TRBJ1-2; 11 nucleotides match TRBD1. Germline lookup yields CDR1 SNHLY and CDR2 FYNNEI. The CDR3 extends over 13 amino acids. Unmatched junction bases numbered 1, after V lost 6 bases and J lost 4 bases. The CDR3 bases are TGTGCCAGCAGGGACAGGGGGCCCTATGGCTACACCTTC. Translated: CASRDRGPYGYTF.

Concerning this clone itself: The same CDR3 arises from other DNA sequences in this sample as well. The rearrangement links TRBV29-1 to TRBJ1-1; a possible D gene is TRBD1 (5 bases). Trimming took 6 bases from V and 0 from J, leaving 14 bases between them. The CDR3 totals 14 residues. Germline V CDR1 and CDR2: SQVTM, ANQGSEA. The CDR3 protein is CSVKGQQMNTEAFF. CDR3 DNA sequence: TGCAGCGTCAAGGGGCAGCAAATGAACACTGAAGCTTTCTTT.

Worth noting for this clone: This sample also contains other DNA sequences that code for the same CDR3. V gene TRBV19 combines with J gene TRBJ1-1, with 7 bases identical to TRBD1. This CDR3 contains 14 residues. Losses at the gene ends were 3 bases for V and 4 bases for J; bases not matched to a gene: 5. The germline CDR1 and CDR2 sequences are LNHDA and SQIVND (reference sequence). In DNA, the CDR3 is TGTGCCAGTAGTATGGATAGACAGGGCACTGAAGCTTTCTTT. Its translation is CASSMDRQGTEAFF.